These 14 T cell receptor beta chains were all obtained from the same sample, sequenced in a study of CD8+CD57+ T cells in acquired aplastic anemia. TCR beta VDJ and CDR3 were profiled, and genomic DNA was the template. TCRdb reprocessed the reads with MiXCR, giving one entry per CDR3 protein. The repertoire consists of roughly 250,000 distinct CDR3 sequences, with approximately 82% occurring once and the leading ten covering 35% to 50%. It was patients with CD8+CD57+ cell expansion by flow cytometry who were chosen for sequencing. The sequenced sample was sorted CD4+, CD8+, or CD8+CD57+ T cells (not recorded which) from PBMCs. The receptors stem from a human donor with aplastic anemia.

Concerning this clonotype itself: Likely a read error: the CDR3 ends without its conserved phenylalanine or tryptophan. The limits of the CDR3 on the DNA are not certain, so only TCRdb's listed CDR3 is given. The chain carries TRBV7-9 and TRBJ1-2; TRBD1, the D gene given by the table, was not confirmed from the DNA. The CDR3 length is 13 residues, termini included. The germline V gene has CDR1 SEHNR and CDR2 FQNEAQ (reference sequence). This CDR3 is CASSVDLGGGTKS.

V is TRBV5-1 and J is TRBJ2-1; a possible D gene is TRBD1 (6 bases). The CDR3 has 14 residues. Germline lookup yields CDR1 SGHRS and CDR2 YFSETQ. Trimming stripped 2 bases from V and 5 bases from J, with 11 bases between. CDR3 sequence (DNA): TGCGCCAGCAGCTTAATTACAGGGAACAATGAGCAGTTCTTC. This codes for CASSLITGNNEQFF.

As concerns this clonotype: Mismatch with germline at one junction end may stem from a read error. CDR3 nucleotide sequence: TGTGCCAGCAGCTTAGCGGGCAGTACGTGGGAGCAGTTT. It is translated as CASSLAGSTWEQF. The chain employs TRBV7-8 and TRBJ2-3; D is possibly TRBD2 (5 bases). Germline V gene lookup returns CDR1 SGHVS and CDR2 FQNEAQ. CDR3 length: 13 amino acids.

Concerning this clonotype: The CDR3 does not end in the conserved phenylalanine or tryptophan, so this is likely a read error. The rearrangement joins TRBV2 to TRBJ2-1, with TRBD1 matching over 7 bases. The CDR3 runs 14 residues. After removal of 6 bases from V and 11 bases from J, the junction contained 13 bases not matched to a gene. CDR1 SNHLY and CDR2 FYNNEI come from the germline V gene. In DNA, the CDR3 is TGTGCCAGCAGGGGCGAGGGGGCTGACAAGCAGCAGTTCTGC. Its translation: CASRGEGADKQQFC.

The chain combines TRBV7-8 with TRBJ2-7, with D possibly being TRBD2 (6 bases). Germline V CDR1 and CDR2: SGHVS, FQNEAQ. Trimming pared 0 bases from V and 4 bases from J, leaving 22 bases between. The CDR3 sequence is 18 residues long. The CDR3 DNA reads TGTGCCAGCAGCTTAGCGGGAGGTCCCGATGCGCATTATTACGAGCAGTACGTC. The encoded protein is CASSLAGGPDAHYYEQYV.

The chain employs TRBV11-3 and TRBJ1-5, with D perhaps TRBD1 (5 bases). The germline V and J ends were trimmed by 6 bases and 5 bases, with 14 bases remaining between them. Germline loops: CDR1 SGHNT, CDR2 YENEEA. This CDR3 comprises 14 residues. CDR3 region: CASSPWGLHQPQHF. The CDR3 region has the DNA TGTGCCAGCAGTCCTTGGGGCCTTCATCAGCCCCAGCATTTT.

On this clonotype itself: Compared with germline, one end of the junction differs, possibly owing to a read error. The chain couples TRBV9 to TRBJ2-3; TRBD2 might be the D (6 bases). Germline CDR1 reads SGDLS; CDR2 reads YYNGEE. This CDR3 is built from 14 residues. In DNA form, the CDR3 reads TGTGCCAGCAGCTTCGGGACTGGCGGAGAAACGCCGTATTTT. Translation: CASSFGTGGETPYF.

The chain recombines TRBV7-6 with TRBJ2-7; a possible D gene is TRBD2 (6 bases). The V gene lost 5 bases and the J gene lost 1 base, with 24 bases spanning the gap. This CDR3 contains 18 residues. The germline V gene encodes CDR1 SGHVS and CDR2 FNYEAQ. The CDR3 region is CASSVGQPGTGTSYEQYF. In nucleotides, the CDR3 is TGTGCCAGCAGCGTAGGGCAGCCAGGGACTGGAACTTCCTACGAGCAGTACTTC.

Concerning this clonotype itself: This is likely a read error, given that the CDR3 carries no conserved phenylalanine or tryptophan at its end. No DNA is shown, since the ends of the CDR3 on it are uncertain; the CDR3 is the one TCRdb lists. This rearrangement joins TRBV7-3 to TRBJ2-2. Germline loops: CDR1 SGHTA, CDR2 FQGTGA. The CDR3 spans 12 residues, counting both ends. CDR3 sequence reads: CASSLVPGELSL.

As concerns this clonotype: Germline and junction disagree at one end, which may indicate a read error. This CDR3 is CASSVAVMGKGSLLHF. The CDR3 DNA reads as TGTGCCAGCAGCGTAGCGGTGATGGGGAAAGGTTCACTTCTCCACTTT. The chain has TRBV7-8 and TRBJ1-6; D not certain. Germline V gene lookup returns CDR1 SGHVS and CDR2 FQNEAQ. The length of the CDR3 is 16 residues. The full variable domain, its missing parts supplied by reference TRBV7-8 and TRBJ1-6, is GAGVSQSPRYKVAKRGQDVALRCDPISGHVSLFWYQQALGQGPEFLTYFQNEAQLDKSGLPSDRFFAERPEGSVSTLKIQRTQQEDSAVYLCASSVAVMGKGSLLHFGNGTRLTVT.

Details on this clonotype: Given a much more abundant clone one base away, this may be a read error. Because it lacks the conserved phenylalanine or tryptophan at the end, this CDR3 is likely a read error. The DNA is omitted, as the CDR3 cannot be located on it reliably, and the CDR3 follows TCRdb's listing. V usage is TRBV2 and J usage is TRBJ1-2; TRBD1 was called by the table and not checked on the DNA. The CDR3 totals 16 residues, both ends included. Germline values: CDR1 SNHLY, CDR2 FYNNEI. The CDR3: CASGDGGTGTQYFYPG.

This chain links TRBV2 with TRBJ2-5; D uncertain. Per the germline V gene, CDR1 is SNHLY and CDR2 is FYNNEI. This CDR3 comprises 14 residues. V gave up 10 bases and J gave up 5 bases, with 20 bases separating them. The CDR3 here is CATSTSSSHETQYF. Here the CDR3 DNA reads TGTGCCACCAGCACGAGCTCCAGCCACGAGACCCAGTACTTC.

The chain is built from TRBV27 and TRBJ2-3; 9 nucleotides line up with TRBD1. From germline, CDR1 is MNHEY and CDR2 SMNVEV (reference sequence). V trimming: 5 bases; J trimming: 13 bases; junction bases outside the gene matches: 4. The CDR3 has 11 residues. The CDR3 loop reads CASSPGQGKYF. The CDR3 DNA is TGTGCCAGCAGTCCGGGACAGGGAAAGTATTTT.

This chain uses TRBV5-6 with TRBJ2-7, with 8 bases identical to TRBD2. This CDR3 has 17 amino acids. Germline V gene data show CDR1 as SGHDT and CDR2 as YYEEEE. J lost 0 bases, V lost 2 bases, and 10 bases had no gene match. The chain's CDR3 is CASSLKERGSSSYEQYF. The DNA for the CDR3 is TGTGCCAGCAGCTTAAAAGAGCGGGGGAGTTCCTCCTACGAGCAGTACTTC.